Below are 24 T cell receptor beta chains sequenced from a single sample in a study of Graves' ophthalmopathy and Graves' hyperthyroidism (dated by TCRdb to the late 2010s). Sequencing instrument: Illumina HiSeq 2000. TCR beta CDR3 regions were amplified from RNA transcripts for repertoire sequencing. The first round was an RT-PCR using HTBI primers with the Qiagen OneStep RT-PCR kit, and this first round was followed by a second-round multiplex PCR, then size selection and purification. Using fastp trimming at Q25 and MiXCR clonotype assembly, TCRdb reanalyzed the public sequencing data and kept in-frame beta chains. Rows matching on CDR3 protein sequence are summarized as one entry with the most common DNA and genes. For this sample there are 650,000 to 900,000 distinct CDR3 sequences; approximately 40% appear just once. 44% of the sample comes from the top ten. Sample: peripheral blood. The receptors were sampled from an adult man with Graves' ophthalmopathy.

Notes on this clonotype: A much larger clone is a single base away; this may be a read error. The chain joins TRBV7-9 to TRBJ1-3, with D possibly TRBD1 on 6 matching bases. The V and J ends lost 6 bases and 2 bases respectively, with 14 bases between them. The CDR3 loop spans 15 amino acids. Germline V CDR1 and CDR2: SEHNR, FQNEAQ (reference sequence). As DNA, the CDR3 is TGTGCCAGCAGAGCCGGGACAAGGACTGGAAACACCATATATTTT. Translating gives CASRAGTRTGNTIYF. Drawing the rest from reference TRBV7-9 and TRBJ1-3, the complete variable domain is DTGVSQNPRHKITKRGQNVTFRCDPISEHNRLYWYRQTLGQGPEFLTYFQNEAQLEKSRLLSDRFSAERPKGSFSTLEIQRTEQGDSAMYLCASRAGTRTGNTIYFGEGSWLTVV.

As to this clonotype: A junction end diverges from the germline sequence, so it may reflect a read error. This chain links TRBV7-9 with TRBJ1-2; D is uncertain. The CDR3 loop spans 15 amino acids. The V gene's germline CDR1 is SEHNR and CDR2 FQNEAQ (reference sequence). The CDR3 loop is CASSQDKWGNYGYTF. The CDR3 bases are TGCGCCAGCAGCCAAGATAAGTGGGGTAACTATGGCTACACCTTC.

CDR3 residues: CASTSQGANVLTF. The CDR3 nucleotides are TGTGCCAGTACCTCTCAGGGGGCCAACGTCCTGACTTTC. The rearrangement uses TRBV19 and TRBJ2-6; D is ambiguous. The CDR3 length is 13 residues. V dropped 7 bases and J dropped 4 bases, with 8 bases sitting between them. Per germline, CDR1 LNHDA and CDR2 SQIVND (reference sequence).

A word on this clonotype: A much larger clone lies one base from this, so it may be a read error. CDR3 in DNA: TGTGCCTCCAACATGAAGACCAGAGACTACGAGCAGTACTTC. Amino acid sequence: CASNMKTRDYEQYF. The V and J genes are TRBV15 and TRBJ2-7; D remains unclear. V was pared by 11 bases and J by 3 bases, with 20 bases between. Germline loops: CDR1 LNHNV, CDR2 YYDKDF (reference sequence). CDR3 length: 14 amino acids. The full variable domain, in which reference TRBV15 and TRBJ2-7 provide the parts outside the CDR3, is DAMVIQNPRYQVTQFGKPVTLSCSQTLNHNVMYWYQQKSSQAPKLLFHYYDKDFNNEADTPDNFQSRRPNTSFCFLDIRSPGLGDTAMYLCASNMKTRDYEQYFGPGTRLTVT.

On this clonotype itself: A read error may be the cause here, since a much bigger clone is one base away. V is TRBV20-1 and J is TRBJ1-6; the D is unclear. The ends were cut back, 5 bases at V and 9 bases at J, with 20 bases in the middle. CDR3 length equals 15 residues. The germline V gene encodes CDR1 DFQATT and CDR2 SNEGSKA (reference sequence). The chain's CDR3 is CSAADGGVRTSPLHF. The CDR3 bases are TGCAGTGCTGCTGATGGTGGGGTTAGGACTTCACCCCTCCACTTT.

The chain uses TRBV27 and TRBJ2-5; 12 bases are shared with TRBD2. The CDR3 totals 15 residues. V shed 6 bases, J shed 5 bases, and the junction held 7 bases outside the gene matches. The germline V gene has CDR1 MNHEY and CDR2 SMNVEV (reference sequence). Written as DNA, the CDR3 is TGTGCCAGCAGACGACTAGCGGGAGCGGAGGAGACCCAGTACTTC. Its protein is CASRRLAGAEETQYF.

CDR3 in amino acids: CSAREGAAGNTIYF. DNA for the CDR3: TGCAGTGCTAGAGAGGGGGCGGCGGGAAACACCATATATTTT. This chain joins TRBV20-1 and TRBJ1-3; maybe TRBD1 (6 bases). Germline V gene data show CDR1 as DFQATT and CDR2 as SNEGSKA (reference sequence). V was clipped by 0 bases and J by 4 bases, with 10 bases between them. The CDR3 consists of 14 residues.

This clonotype was counted at least ten times. The chain is built from TRBV7-9 and TRBJ1-4; 7 bases line up with TRBD1. The CDR3 spans 14 residues. Germline V lookup: CDR1 SEHNR, CDR2 FQNEAQ (reference sequence). V was clipped by 2 bases and J by 6 bases; unmatched bases: 3. The CDR3 bases are TGTGCCAGCAGCTTAAGTACAGGGGATGAAAAACTGTTTTTT. Protein sequence: CASSLSTGDEKLFF.

The gene calls are TRBV20-1 and TRBJ2-7, with unresolved D. Looked up from germline, CDR1 is DFQATT and CDR2 is SNEGSKA (reference sequence). The CDR3 loop spans 14 amino acids. V was trimmed by 5 bases and J by 3 bases, leaving 17 bases between them. This chain's CDR3 is CSAGVPPGDYEQYF. The CDR3 nucleotides read TGCAGTGCTGGAGTTCCGCCCGGCGACTACGAGCAGTACTTC.

The V call is TRBV7-2, the J call TRBJ2-5, with 9 bases identical to TRBD2. The J call may be mistaken, given a closer DNA end match to TRBJ2-1. The germline V gene has CDR1 SGHTA and CDR2 FQGNSA. This CDR3 contains 16 residues. This CDR3 is CASSLARRGGSDEQFF. In DNA, the CDR3 is TGTGCCAGCAGCTTAGCTAGGCGGGGGGGCTCGGATGAGCAGTTCTTC.

This clonotype was observed once. The chain carries TRBV7-8 and TRBJ2-3, with 8 bases fitting TRBD1. Germline V gives CDR1 SGHVS, CDR2 FQNEAQ. V shed 5 bases and J 1 base; nucleotides not matched to a gene: 5. The CDR3 runs 15 residues. The CDR3 protein is CASSTGGRGTDTQYF. The CDR3 coding sequence is TGTGCCAGCAGCACAGGGGGGAGAGGCACAGATACGCAGTATTTT.

At least ten counts were recorded for this clonotype. V gene TRBV7-3 combines with J gene TRBJ1-2; D unclear. Germline V gene lookup returns CDR1 SGHTA and CDR2 FQGTGA. The CDR3 extends over 15 amino acids. Trimming took 0 bases from V and 6 from J, leaving 14 bases between them. The CDR3 nucleotides read TGTGCCAGCAGCTTAACCGGACGGGCCCCTGATGGCTACACCTTC. Protein product: CASSLTGRAPDGYTF.

A few counts support this clonotype. The V and J genes are TRBV15 and TRBJ2-5; D remains ambiguous. Trimming pared 0 bases from V and 9 bases from J, leaving 14 bases between. The CDR3 extends over 14 amino acids. Germline assignment: CDR1 LNHNV and CDR2 YYDKDF (reference sequence). The CDR3: CATSRDGEFQPQYF. The CDR3, as DNA: TGTGCCACCAGCAGAGACGGCGAGTTTCAGCCCCAGTACTTC.

This rearrangement joins TRBV20-1 to TRBJ2-2; D is unresolved. The CDR3 is 12 residues long. Germline V gene data show CDR1 as DFQATT and CDR2 as SNEGSKA (reference sequence). The ends were cut back, 4 bases at V and 8 bases at J, with 11 bases in the middle. The CDR3 sequence is CSATEVAGELFF. The DNA of the CDR3 is TGCAGTGCTACCGAGGTGGCAGGGGAGCTGTTTTTT.

As to this clonotype: One end of the junction does not line up with germline, which may come from a read error. The chain combines TRBV25-1 with TRBJ2-7, with a weak D call TRBD1 (6 bases). The length of the CDR3 is 14 residues. CDR1 and CDR2 (germline): MGHDK, SYGVNS. The CDR3 reads CASSARDTNYEQYF. In nucleotides, the CDR3 is TGTGCCAGCAGTGCTCGGGACACCAACTACGAGCAATACTTC.

The V call is TRBV12-3 or TRBV12-4, the J call TRBJ2-7; D is unresolved. The CDR3 covers 12 residues. The germline V and J ends were trimmed by 3 bases and 5 bases, with 8 bases remaining between them. The DNA for the CDR3 is TGTGCCAGCAGTTTTCATGTAAACGAGCAGTACTTC. Amino acid sequence: CASSFHVNEQYF.

This clonotype has only a few counts. The genes are TRBV12-3 or TRBV12-4 and TRBJ2-7; perhaps TRBD2 as D (5 bases). The CDR3 has 14 residues. V was shortened by 5 bases and J by 2 bases, with 13 bases between the two germline ends. The CDR3 loop is CASSIPGSTYEQYF. Here the CDR3 DNA reads TGTGCCAGCAGTATTCCGGGATCGACCTACGAGCAGTACTTC.

This chain joins TRBV20-1 and TRBJ1-5; no clear D. Germline CDR1 is DFQATT and CDR2 is SNEGSKA (reference sequence). The CDR3 has 17 amino acids. Trimming stripped 3 bases from V and 2 bases from J, with 20 bases between. As DNA, the CDR3 is TGCAGTGCTAGGGTCCTTGTGAGGACCATCCGCAATCAGCCCCAGCATTTT. Translation: CSARVLVRTIRNQPQHF.

Worth noting for this clonotype: One base away lies a much larger clone, so this may be a sequencing read error. V usage is TRBV2 and J usage is TRBJ1-4, with no clear D. CDR1 SNHLY and CDR2 FYNNEI come from the germline V gene. The CDR3 has 11 residues. DNA for the CDR3: TGTACCAGCAGAGCTGTTGAAAAACTGTTTTTT. This translates into CTSRAVEKLFF.

There are many counts of this clonotype. The chain has TRBV29-1 and TRBJ1-6; a weak D match, TRBD1 (6 bases). This CDR3 spans 14 amino acids. Trimming stripped 1 base from V and 15 bases from J, with 19 bases between. In germline, CDR1 is SQVTM, CDR2 ANQGSEA. This CDR3 is CSVEVTGDGGLLHF. The CDR3 coding sequence is TGCAGCGTTGAAGTTACGGGGGATGGGGGCCTCCTCCACTTT.

This rearrangement joins TRBV10-2 to TRBJ1-2; the match to TRBD1 covers 10 bases. Germline trimming cut 4 bases from V and 4 bases from J; bases unmatched to any gene: 6. The germline V gene encodes CDR1 WSHSY and CDR2 SAAADI. The CDR3 has 15 amino acids. The CDR3 protein is CASSVGTGVAYGYTF. For the CDR3, the DNA is TGCGCCAGCAGTGTGGGGACAGGGGTTGCCTATGGCTACACCTTC.

Of note for this clonotype: An end of the junction differs from the germline gene, which may be a read error. The chain links TRBV7-2 to TRBJ1-2; unclear D gene. Germline values: CDR1 SGHTA, CDR2 FQGNSA. The CDR3 loop spans 12 amino acids. For the CDR3, the DNA is TGTGCCAGCAGTTTAGACGGTCTTGGCTACACCTTC. As protein: CASSLDGLGYTF.

This clonotype was observed at least ten times. The chain joins TRBV12-3 or TRBV12-4 to TRBJ1-5, with 7 nucleotides matching TRBD1. This CDR3 has 15 residues. The junction had 5 bases not matched to a gene; V was cut back by 0 bases and J by 6 bases. CDR3 protein: CASSLAGQRGQPQHF. The CDR3 DNA sequence: TGTGCCAGCAGTTTAGCGGGACAGAGGGGTCAGCCCCAGCATTTT.

V is TRBV20-1 and J is TRBJ1-6; maybe TRBD1 (5 bases). The CDR3 totals 15 residues. The germline gives CDR1 DFQATT, CDR2 SNEGSKA (reference sequence). V was trimmed by 4 bases and J by 4 bases, leaving 14 bases between them. As DNA, the CDR3 is TGCAGTGCTATGGGGACTAGCGAGTATAATTCACCCCTCCACTTT. It specifies CSAMGTSEYNSPLHF.